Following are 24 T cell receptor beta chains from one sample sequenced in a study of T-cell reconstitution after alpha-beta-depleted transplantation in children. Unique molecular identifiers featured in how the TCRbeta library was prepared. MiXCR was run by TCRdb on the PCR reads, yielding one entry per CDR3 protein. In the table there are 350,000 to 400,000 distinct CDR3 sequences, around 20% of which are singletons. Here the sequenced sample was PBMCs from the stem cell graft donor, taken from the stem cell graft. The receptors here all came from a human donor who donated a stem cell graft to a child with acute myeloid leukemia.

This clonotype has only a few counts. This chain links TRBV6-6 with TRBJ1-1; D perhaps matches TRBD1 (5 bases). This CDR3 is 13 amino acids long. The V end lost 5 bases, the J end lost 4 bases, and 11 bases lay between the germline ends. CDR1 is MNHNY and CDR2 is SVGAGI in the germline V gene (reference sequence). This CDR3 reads CASSRGVSTEAFF. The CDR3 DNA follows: TGTGCCAGCAGTCGAGGGGTGTCCACTGAAGCTTTCTTT.

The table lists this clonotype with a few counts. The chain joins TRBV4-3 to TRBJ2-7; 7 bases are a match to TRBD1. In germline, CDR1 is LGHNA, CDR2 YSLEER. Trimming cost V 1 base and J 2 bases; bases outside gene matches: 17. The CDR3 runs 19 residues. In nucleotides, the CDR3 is TGCGCCAGCAGCCAAGGATACAGGGGCCTTTACGGGCTGACCTACGAGCAGTACTTC. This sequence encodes CASSQGYRGLYGLTYEQYF.

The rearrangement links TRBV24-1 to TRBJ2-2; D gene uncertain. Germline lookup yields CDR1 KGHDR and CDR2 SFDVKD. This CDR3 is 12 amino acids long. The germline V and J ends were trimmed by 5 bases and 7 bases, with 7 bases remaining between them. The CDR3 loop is CATSVGFGELFF. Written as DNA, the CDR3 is TGTGCCACCAGTGTTGGGTTCGGGGAGCTGTTTTTT.

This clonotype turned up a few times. CDR3 coding DNA: TGTGCCAGCAGCCCCGGGTCGAAGGGTGAGCAGTACTTC. As protein: CASSPGSKGEQYF. The chain couples TRBV9 to TRBJ2-7; D call uncertain. The CDR3 is made up of 13 amino acids. Germline CDR1 and CDR2: SGDLS and YYNGEE. Trimming pared 4 bases from V and 7 bases from J, leaving 15 bases between.

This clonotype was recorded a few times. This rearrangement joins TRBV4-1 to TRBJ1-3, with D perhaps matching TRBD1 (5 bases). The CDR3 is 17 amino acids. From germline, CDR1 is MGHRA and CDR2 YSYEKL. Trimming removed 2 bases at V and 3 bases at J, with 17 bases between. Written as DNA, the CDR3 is TGCGCCAGCAGCCAAACCCAGGGCATTTCCCGTGGAAACACCATATATTTT. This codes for CASSQTQGISRGNTIYF.

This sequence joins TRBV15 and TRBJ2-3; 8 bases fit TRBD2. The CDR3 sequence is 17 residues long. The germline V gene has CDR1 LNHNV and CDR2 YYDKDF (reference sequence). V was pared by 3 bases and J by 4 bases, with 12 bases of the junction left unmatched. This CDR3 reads CATSSPLGLGDADTQYF. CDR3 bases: TGTGCCACCAGCAGTCCTTTGGGACTAGGTGACGCAGATACGCAGTATTTT.

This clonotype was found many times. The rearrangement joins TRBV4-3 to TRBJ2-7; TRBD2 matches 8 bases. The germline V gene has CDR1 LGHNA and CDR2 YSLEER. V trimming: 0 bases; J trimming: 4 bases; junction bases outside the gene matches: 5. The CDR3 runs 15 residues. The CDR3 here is CASSQDRREVYEQYF. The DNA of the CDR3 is TGCGCCAGCAGCCAAGATCGGCGGGAGGTTTACGAGCAGTACTTC.

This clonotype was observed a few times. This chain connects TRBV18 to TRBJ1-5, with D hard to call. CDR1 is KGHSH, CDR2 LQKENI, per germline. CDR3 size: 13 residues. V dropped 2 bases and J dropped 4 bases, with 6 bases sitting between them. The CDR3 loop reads CASSPSTNQPQHF. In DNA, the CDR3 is TGTGCCAGCTCACCATCGACTAATCAGCCCCAGCATTTT. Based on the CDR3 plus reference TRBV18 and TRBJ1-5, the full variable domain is NAGVMQNPRHLVRRRGQEARLRCSPMKGHSHVYWYRQLPEEGLKFMVYLQKENIIDESGMPKERFSAEFPKEGPSILRIQQVVRGDSAAYFCASSPSTNQPQHFGDGTRLSIL.

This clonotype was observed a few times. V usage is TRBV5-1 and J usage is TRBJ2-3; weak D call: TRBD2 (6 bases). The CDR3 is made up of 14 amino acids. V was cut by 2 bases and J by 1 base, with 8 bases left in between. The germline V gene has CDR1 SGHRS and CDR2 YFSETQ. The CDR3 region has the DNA TGCGCCAGCAGCTTATCTAGCGGCACAGATACGCAGTATTTT. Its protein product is CASSLSSGTDTQYF.

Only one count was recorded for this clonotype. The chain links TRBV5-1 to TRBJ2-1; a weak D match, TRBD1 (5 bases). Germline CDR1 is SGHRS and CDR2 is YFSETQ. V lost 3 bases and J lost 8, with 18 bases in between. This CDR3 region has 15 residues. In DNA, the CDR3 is TGCGCCAGCAGCTCCAATAAGGGGCCGCAATATGAGCAGTTCTTC. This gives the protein CASSSNKGPQYEQFF.

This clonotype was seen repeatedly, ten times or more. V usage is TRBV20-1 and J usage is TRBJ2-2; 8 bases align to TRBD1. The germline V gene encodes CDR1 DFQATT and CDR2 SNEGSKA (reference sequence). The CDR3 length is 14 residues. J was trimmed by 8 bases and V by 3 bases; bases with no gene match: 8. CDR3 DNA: TGCAGTGCTAGGACAGGGGCCTTTTCAGGGGAGCTGTTTTTT. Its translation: CSARTGAFSGELFF.

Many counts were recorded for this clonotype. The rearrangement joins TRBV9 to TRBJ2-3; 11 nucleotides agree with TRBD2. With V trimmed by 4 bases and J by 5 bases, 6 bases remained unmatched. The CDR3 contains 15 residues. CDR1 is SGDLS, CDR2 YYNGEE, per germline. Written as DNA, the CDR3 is TGTGCCAGCAGCTTTAGCGGGAGGGGAGAAGATACGCAGTATTTT. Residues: CASSFSGRGEDTQYF.

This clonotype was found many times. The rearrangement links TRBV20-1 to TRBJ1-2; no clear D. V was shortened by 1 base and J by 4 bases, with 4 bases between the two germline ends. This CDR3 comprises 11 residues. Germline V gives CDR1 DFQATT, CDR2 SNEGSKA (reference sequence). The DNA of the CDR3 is TGCAGTGCTAGAGTACCCTATGGCTACACCTTC. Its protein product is CSARVPYGYTF.

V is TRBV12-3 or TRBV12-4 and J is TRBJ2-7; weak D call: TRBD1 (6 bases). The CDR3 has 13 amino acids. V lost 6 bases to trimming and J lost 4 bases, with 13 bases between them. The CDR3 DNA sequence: TGTGCCAGCAGACAGGGAGTTCGGTACGAGCAGTACTTC. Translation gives CASRQGVRYEQYF.

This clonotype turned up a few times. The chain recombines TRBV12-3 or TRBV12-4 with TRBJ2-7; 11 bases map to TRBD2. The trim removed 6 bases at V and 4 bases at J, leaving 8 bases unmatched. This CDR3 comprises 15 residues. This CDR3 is CASSLSGRAKYEQYF. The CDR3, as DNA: TGTGCCAGCAGCCTTAGCGGGAGGGCAAAGTACGAGCAGTACTTC.

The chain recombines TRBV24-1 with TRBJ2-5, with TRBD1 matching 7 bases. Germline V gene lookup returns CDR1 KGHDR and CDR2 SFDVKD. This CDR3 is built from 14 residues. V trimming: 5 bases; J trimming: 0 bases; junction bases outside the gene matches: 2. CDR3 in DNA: TGTGCCACCAGTGCGGGACAGTACCAAGAGACCCAGTACTTC. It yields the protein CATSAGQYQETQYF.

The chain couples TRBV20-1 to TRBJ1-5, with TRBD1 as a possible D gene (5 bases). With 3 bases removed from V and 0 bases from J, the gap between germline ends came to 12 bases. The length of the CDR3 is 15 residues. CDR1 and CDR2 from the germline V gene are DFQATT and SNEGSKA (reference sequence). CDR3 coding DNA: TGCAGTGCTAGTTTGGGGACCGATAGCAATCAGCCCCAGCATTTT. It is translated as CSASLGTDSNQPQHF.

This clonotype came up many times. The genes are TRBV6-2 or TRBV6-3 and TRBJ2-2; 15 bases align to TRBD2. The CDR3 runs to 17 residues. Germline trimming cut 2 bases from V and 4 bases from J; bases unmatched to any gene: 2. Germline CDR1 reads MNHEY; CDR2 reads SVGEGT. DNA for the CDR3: TGTGCCAGCAGTTACACGGGACTAGCGGGAGGCACCGGGGAGCTGTTTTTT. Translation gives CASSYTGLAGGTGELFF.

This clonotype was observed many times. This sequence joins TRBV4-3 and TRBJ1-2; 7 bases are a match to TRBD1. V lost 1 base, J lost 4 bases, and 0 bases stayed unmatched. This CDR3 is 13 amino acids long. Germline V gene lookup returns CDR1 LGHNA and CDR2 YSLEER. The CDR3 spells CASSQGQGYGYTF. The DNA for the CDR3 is TGCGCCAGCAGCCAAGGACAGGGCTATGGCTACACCTTC.

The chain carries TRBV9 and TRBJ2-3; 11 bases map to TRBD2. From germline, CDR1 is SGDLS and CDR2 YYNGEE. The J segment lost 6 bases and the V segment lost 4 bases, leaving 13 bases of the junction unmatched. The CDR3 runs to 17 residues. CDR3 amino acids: CASSRSLTSGMGDTQYF. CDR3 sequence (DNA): TGTGCCAGCAGCCGTTCCTTGACTAGCGGGATGGGGGATACGCAGTATTTT.

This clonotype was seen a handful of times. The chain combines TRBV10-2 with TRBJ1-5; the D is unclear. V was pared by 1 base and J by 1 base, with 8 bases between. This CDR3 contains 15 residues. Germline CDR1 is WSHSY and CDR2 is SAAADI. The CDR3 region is CASSELPMSNQPQHF. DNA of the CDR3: TGCGCCAGCAGTGAGTTACCCATGAGCAATCAGCCCCAGCATTTT.

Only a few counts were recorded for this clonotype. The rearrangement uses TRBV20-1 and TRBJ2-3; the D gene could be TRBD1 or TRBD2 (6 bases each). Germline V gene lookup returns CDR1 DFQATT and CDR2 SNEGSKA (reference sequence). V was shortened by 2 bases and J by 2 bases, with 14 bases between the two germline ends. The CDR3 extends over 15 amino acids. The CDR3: CSARSGGGLTDTQYF. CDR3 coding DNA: TGCAGTGCTAGATCGGGTGGGGGGCTCACAGATACGCAGTATTTT.

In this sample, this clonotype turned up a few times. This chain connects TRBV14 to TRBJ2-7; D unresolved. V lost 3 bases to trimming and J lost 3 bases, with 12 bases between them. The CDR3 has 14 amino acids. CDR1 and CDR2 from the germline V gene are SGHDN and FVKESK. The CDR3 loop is CASSHLSSRYEQYF. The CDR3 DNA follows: TGTGCCAGCAGCCACCTATCATCACGCTACGAGCAGTACTTC.

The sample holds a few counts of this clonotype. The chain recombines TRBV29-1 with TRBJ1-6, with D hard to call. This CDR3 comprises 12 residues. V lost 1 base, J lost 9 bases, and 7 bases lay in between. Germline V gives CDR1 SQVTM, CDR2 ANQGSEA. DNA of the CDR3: TGCAGCGTTGAAGGGGGAGGTTCACCCCTCCACTTT. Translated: CSVEGGGSPLHF.